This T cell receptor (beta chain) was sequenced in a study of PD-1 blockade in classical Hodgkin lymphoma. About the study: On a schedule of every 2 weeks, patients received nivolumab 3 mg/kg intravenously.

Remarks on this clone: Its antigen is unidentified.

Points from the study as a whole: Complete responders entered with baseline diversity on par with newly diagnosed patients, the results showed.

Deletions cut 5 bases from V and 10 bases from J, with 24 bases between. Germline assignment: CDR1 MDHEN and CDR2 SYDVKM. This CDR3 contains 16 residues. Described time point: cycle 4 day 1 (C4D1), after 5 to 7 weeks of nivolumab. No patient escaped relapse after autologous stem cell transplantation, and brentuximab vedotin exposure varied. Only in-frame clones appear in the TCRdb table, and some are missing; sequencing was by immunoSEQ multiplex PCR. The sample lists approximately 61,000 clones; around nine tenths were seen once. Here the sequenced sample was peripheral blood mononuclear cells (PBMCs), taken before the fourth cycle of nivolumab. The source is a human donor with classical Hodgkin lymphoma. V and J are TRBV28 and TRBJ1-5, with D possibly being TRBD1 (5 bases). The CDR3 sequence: CASSPPGTAVLRPQHF. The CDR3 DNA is TGTGCCAGCAGTCCCCCGGGGACCGCCGTTCTTCGTCCCCAGCATTTT.